The 20 T cell receptor beta chains reported below all come from one sample, sequenced in a study of cytotoxic CD8 clonotypes in ibrutinib-treated CLL. Clones were read by immunoSEQ multiplex PCR, and TCRdb kept only the in-frame ones, dropping some. The data contain 130,000 to 150,000 clones, under 95% of them singletons. The specimen comprised PBMCs, sampled after 12 months of ibrutinib treatment. All receptors derive from a human donor with chronic lymphocytic leukemia.

The chain has TRBV11-2 and TRBJ2-2; D gene ambiguous. The germline CDR1 and CDR2 sequences are SGHAT and FQNNGV. V was clipped by 3 bases and J by 8 bases, with 1 base between them. The CDR3 length is 10 residues. In DNA form, the CDR3 reads TGTGCCAGCAGCTTGGGGGAGCTGTTTTTT. Translation: CASSLGELFF.

The chain is built from TRBV7-2 and TRBJ2-7; 12 bases map to TRBD1. CDR3 length: 15 amino acids. The J segment lost 4 bases and the V segment lost 4 bases, leaving 5 bases of the junction unmatched. CDR1 is SGHTA, CDR2 FQGNSA, per germline. Here the CDR3 reads CASSWGTGGFYEQYF. CDR3 nucleotides: TGTGCCAGCAGCTGGGGGACAGGGGGCTTTTACGAGCAGTACTTC.

The chain is built from TRBV6-5 and TRBJ2-7, with a tentative D call TRBD2 (6 bases). The CDR3 covers 15 residues. Germline V gene sequence: CDR1 MNHEY, CDR2 SVGAGI. V lost 5 bases and J lost 6, with 20 bases in between. The CDR3 region has the DNA TGTGCCAGCAGTCGTACACCCAACGGGGGAGCCGAGCAGTACTTC. It codes for CASSRTPNGGAEQYF.

The chain employs TRBV11-3 and TRBJ2-1, with 8 bases lining up with TRBD1. CDR1 and CDR2 from the germline V gene are SGHNT and YENEEA. The V segment lost 5 bases and the J segment 5 bases; nucleotides outside the gene matches: 8. The CDR3 extends over 15 amino acids. The CDR3 DNA reads as TGTGCCAGCAGCCCCGGGTCAGGGGGCCACAATGAGCAGTTCTTC. This gives the protein CASSPGSGGHNEQFF.

This chain joins TRBV28 and TRBJ1-1, with no clear D. The ends were cut back, 5 bases at V and 7 bases at J, with 17 bases in the middle. CDR3 size: 14 residues. Germline V gene sequence: CDR1 MDHEN, CDR2 SYDVKM. CDR3 DNA sequence: TGTGCCAGCAGTGACGGTCGGATGTTGGATGAAGCTTTCTTT. This encodes CASSDGRMLDEAFF.

V gene TRBV30 combines with J gene TRBJ2-1, with TRBD2 matching over 10 bases. The CDR3 runs to 12 residues. CDR1 is GTSNPN and CDR2 is SVGIG in the germline V gene (reference sequence). V dropped 4 bases and J dropped 8; count of bases not matched to a gene: 2. The CDR3 loop is CAWTSGSDEQFF. The CDR3 region has the DNA TGTGCCTGGACTAGCGGGAGTGATGAGCAGTTCTTC.

In nucleotides, the CDR3 is TGTGCCAGCAGCGCCAAGGACAGGGGGGTTGAGCAGTACTTC. Translated: CASSAKDRGVEQYF. The chain couples TRBV7-9 to TRBJ2-7; the match to TRBD1 covers 10 bases. Germline CDR1 reads SEHNR; CDR2 reads FQNEAQ (reference sequence). The length of the CDR3 is 14 residues. V was pared by 5 bases and J by 7 bases, with 8 bases of the junction left unmatched.

This clone was counted a single time. The chain is built from TRBV14 and TRBJ2-7; 13 nucleotides line up with TRBD2. Germline V gene lookup returns CDR1 SGHDN and CDR2 FVKESK. The CDR3 totals 16 residues. J lost 4 bases, V lost 5 bases, and 8 bases had no gene match. Written as DNA, the CDR3 is TGTGCCAGCAGCTTACTAGCGGGAGGGCCAGATTACGAGCAGTACTTC. Translating it yields CASSLLAGGPDYEQYF.

The chain combines TRBV5-4 with TRBJ2-7; perhaps TRBD2 as D (6 bases). Germline CDR1 reads SGHNT; CDR2 reads YYREEE (reference sequence). The CDR3 extends over 14 amino acids. V lost 3 bases to trimming and J lost 3 bases, with 13 bases between them. The CDR3 DNA reads as TGTGCCAGCAGCTGGGGGGACGAGGGCTACGAGCAGTACTTC. Its translation: CASSWGDEGYEQYF.

This chain uses TRBV27 with TRBJ1-1, with D perhaps TRBD1 (5 bases). Germline V gives CDR1 MNHEY, CDR2 SMNVEV (reference sequence). The CDR3 has 13 amino acids. V was pared by 2 bases and J by 6 bases, with 10 bases between. CDR3 DNA: TGTGCCAGCAGTTTAGGGGGAACTTCTGAAGCTTTCTTT. Its protein is CASSLGGTSEAFF.

The genes are TRBV7-3 and TRBJ2-3, with 12 bases aligning to TRBD2. J gave up 4 bases and V 0 bases, and 5 bases lay outside the gene matches. CDR1 and CDR2 from the germline V gene are SGHTA and FQGTGA. The CDR3 is made up of 17 amino acids. This chain's CDR3 is CASSLTATSGRPDTQYF. The CDR3 bases are TGTGCCAGCAGCTTAACGGCGACTAGCGGGAGACCAGATACGCAGTATTTT.

This clone was observed a handful of times. V gene TRBV7-2 combines with J gene TRBJ2-4; D may match TRBD1 or TRBD2 (5 bases each). Trimming cost V 3 bases and J 0 bases, with 9 bases left between them. The CDR3 length is 15 residues. Germline V gives CDR1 SGHTA, CDR2 FQGNSA. CDR3 bases: TGTGCCAGCAGCTTCTGGGACGCAGCCAAAAACATTCAGTACTTC. Its protein product is CASSFWDAAKNIQYF.

This sequence joins TRBV7-2 and TRBJ2-2; TRBD2 is a possible D gene (5 bases). Germline V lookup: CDR1 SGHTA, CDR2 FQGNSA. This CDR3 contains 14 residues. Between the trimmed V and J ends, which lost 6 bases and 4 bases, there was a span of 12 bases. CDR3 sequence reads: CASRLNGGTGELFF. The DNA of the CDR3 is TGTGCCAGCAGACTGAATGGAGGCACCGGGGAGCTGTTTTTT.

This chain uses TRBV18 with TRBJ2-1; TRBD2 is a possible D gene (6 bases). This CDR3 is 15 amino acids long. Germline V gives CDR1 KGHSH, CDR2 LQKENI. V dropped 3 bases and J dropped 5 bases, with 14 bases sitting between them. The CDR3 sequence: CASSPSLAGNNEQFF. For the CDR3, the DNA is TGTGCCAGCTCACCTTCACTAGCAGGCAACAATGAGCAGTTCTTC.

This chain joins TRBV6-1 and TRBJ2-1, with 7 bases matching TRBD2. Germline values: CDR1 MNHNS, CDR2 SASEGT. Trimming took 10 bases from V and 6 from J; bases not matched to a gene: 12. This CDR3 comprises 14 residues. CDR3 coding DNA: TGTGCCACCATTATTCGGACTAGTGGCAATGAGCAGTTCTTC. Translated: CATIIRTSGNEQFF.

The rearrangement links TRBV6-5 to TRBJ2-7; D may be TRBD2 (5 bases). The CDR3 length is 12 residues. V lost 7 bases and J lost 1, with 8 bases in between. CDR1 and CDR2 (germline): MNHEY, SVGAGI. CDR3 protein: CASNSGSYEQYF. The DNA for the CDR3 is TGTGCCAGCAACAGCGGTTCCTACGAGCAGTACTTC.

CDR3 bases: TGTGCCAGCAGCGTATTAGGAAACACCATATATTTT. Protein product: CASSVLGNTIYF. The gene calls are TRBV9 and TRBJ1-3; D is ambiguous. V dropped 1 base and J dropped 4 bases, with 3 bases sitting between them. Per germline, CDR1 SGDLS and CDR2 YYNGEE. The CDR3 loop spans 12 amino acids.

V is TRBV14 and J is TRBJ2-2, with 10 nucleotides matching TRBD2. V was pared by 4 bases and J by 0 bases, with 2 bases of the junction left unmatched. The germline CDR1 and CDR2 sequences are SGHDN and FVKESK. This CDR3 comprises 16 residues. CDR3 sequence: CASSPTSGTNTGELFF. Written as DNA, the CDR3 is TGTGCCAGCAGCCCAACTAGCGGGACGAACACCGGGGAGCTGTTTTTT.

This chain joins TRBV9 and TRBJ1-2, with TRBD1 matching 12 bases. The V and J ends lost 2 bases and 7 bases, in that order; junction bases with no gene match: 6. The CDR3 sequence is 15 residues long. Per germline, CDR1 SGDLS and CDR2 YYNGEE. The CDR3 sequence: CASSVLGQGAGGYTF. The CDR3 DNA reads as TGTGCCAGCAGCGTGTTGGGACAGGGGGCTGGTGGCTACACCTTC. The variable domain in full, completed from reference TRBV9 and TRBJ1-2, reads DSGVTQTPKHLITATGQRVTLRCSPRSGDLSVYWYQQSLDQGLQFLIQYYNGEERAKGNILERFSAQQFPDLHSELNLSSLELGDSALYFCASSVLGQGAGGYTFGSGTRLTVV.

The rearrangement uses TRBV18 and TRBJ2-5, with 11 bases aligning to TRBD2. The length of the CDR3 is 15 residues. J gave up 2 bases and V 5 bases, and 4 bases lay outside the gene matches. CDR1 is KGHSH and CDR2 is LQKENI in the germline V gene. This CDR3 reads CASSVLAGVQETQYF. CDR3 coding DNA: TGTGCCAGCTCAGTACTAGCGGGGGTACAAGAGACCCAGTACTTC.